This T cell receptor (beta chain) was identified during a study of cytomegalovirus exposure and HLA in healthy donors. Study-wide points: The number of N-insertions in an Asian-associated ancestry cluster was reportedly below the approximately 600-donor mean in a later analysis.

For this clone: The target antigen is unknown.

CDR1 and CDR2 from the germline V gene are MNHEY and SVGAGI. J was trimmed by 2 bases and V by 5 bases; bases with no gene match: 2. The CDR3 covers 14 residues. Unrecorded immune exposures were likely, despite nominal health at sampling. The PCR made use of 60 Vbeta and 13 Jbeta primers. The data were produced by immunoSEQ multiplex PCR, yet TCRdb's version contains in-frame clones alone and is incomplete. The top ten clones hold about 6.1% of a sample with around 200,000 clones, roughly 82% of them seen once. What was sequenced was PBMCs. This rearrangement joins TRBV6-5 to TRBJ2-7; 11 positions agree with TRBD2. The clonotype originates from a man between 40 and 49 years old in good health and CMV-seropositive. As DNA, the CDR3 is TGTGCCAGCAGTGCGGGACTAGCGGCCTACGAGCAGTACTTC. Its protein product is CASSAGLAAYEQYF.